What follows are 16 T cell receptor beta chains derived from one specimen sequenced in a study of OX40 agonist ivuxolimab in advanced cancers. Libraries were built with the immunoSEQ multiplex PCR assay. Drawn from immuneACCESS, this table holds only the in-frame rearrangements with V and J called that TCRdb kept. Clones are partly lost; checked studies trace under half to an unresolved V gene and leave the rest unexplained. The table for this sample lists about 51,000 clones; around four fifths of them were counted only once. The ten most abundant clones make up under 25% of the sample. The source material was CD4+ or CD8+ T cells sorted from blood, sampled in a trial of the OX40 agonist ivuxolimab. These receptors came from an adult with an advanced solid tumor such as melanoma, head and neck, liver or kidney cancer.

CDR3 loop: CASRQGAAYNEQFF. CDR3 in DNA: TGTGCCAGCAGACAGGGGGCGGCTTACAATGAGCAGTTCTTC. The genes are TRBV6-5 and TRBJ2-1; the match to TRBD1 covers 9 bases. The germline CDR1 and CDR2 sequences are MNHEY and SVGAGI. The CDR3 consists of 14 residues. V gave up 6 bases and J gave up 4 bases; unmatched junction bases: 4.

The rearrangement links TRBV7-2 to TRBJ2-2, with D maybe TRBD2 (6 bases). The germline gives CDR1 SGHTA, CDR2 FQGNSA. Trimming stripped 7 bases from V and 4 bases from J, with 13 bases between. The CDR3 loop spans 14 amino acids. The CDR3 loop reads CASTSLAVTGELFF. The DNA for the CDR3 is TGTGCCAGCACCTCCTTAGCGGTCACCGGGGAGCTGTTTTTT.

V usage is TRBV19 and J usage is TRBJ2-7; TRBD2 aligns across 7 bases. Germline V gene lookup returns CDR1 LNHDA and CDR2 SQIVND (reference sequence). There are 16 residues in the CDR3. The V segment lost 0 bases and the J segment 4 bases; nucleotides outside the gene matches: 9. The CDR3 DNA reads as TGTGCCAGTAGTATAGATGGGACTACGCGTCCTTACGAGCAGTACTTC. Its protein is CASSIDGTTRPYEQYF.

The chain links TRBV11-1 to TRBJ2-7, with no clear D. CDR3 length: 12 amino acids. Germline lookup yields CDR1 SGHAT and CDR2 FQDESV (reference sequence). Deletions cut 1 base from V and 2 bases from J, with 3 bases between. The CDR3 reads CASSLDPYEQYF. The CDR3 DNA is TGTGCCAGCAGCTTAGACCCCTACGAGCAGTACTTC. Full variable domain (rest looked up from reference TRBV11-1 and TRBJ2-7): EAEVAQSPRYKITEKSQAVAFWCDPISGHATLYWYRQILGQGPELLVQFQDESVVDDSQLPKDRFSAERLKGVDSTLKIQPAELGDSAMYLCASSLDPYEQYFGPGTRLTVT.

The V gene is TRBV5-5, the J gene TRBJ1-1; D remains unclear. This CDR3 comprises 13 residues. Per germline, CDR1 SGHKS and CDR2 YYEKEE (reference sequence). Between the trimmed V and J ends, which lost 3 bases and 0 bases, there was a span of 6 bases. Here the CDR3 reads CASSYGLNTEAFF. The CDR3 nucleotides read TGTGCCAGCAGCTACGGCCTGAACACTGAAGCTTTCTTT.

This clone showed up just once. V and J are TRBV5-1 and TRBJ2-1; D not resolved. The CDR3 totals 15 residues. The V and J ends lost 3 bases and 3 bases respectively, with 13 bases between them. In germline, CDR1 is SGHRS, CDR2 YFSETQ. CDR3 sequence: CASSSQYRLYNEQFF. In nucleotides, the CDR3 is TGCGCCAGCAGCTCCCAGTATCGGCTCTACAATGAGCAGTTCTTC.

V usage is TRBV19 and J usage is TRBJ2-5; D unresolved. V was cut by 5 bases and J by 10 bases, with 17 bases left in between. Germline V gene data show CDR1 as LNHDA and CDR2 as SQIVND (reference sequence). The CDR3 contains 13 residues. CDR3 protein: CASSAQEASDQYF. The CDR3 coding sequence is TGTGCCAGTAGTGCCCAAGAAGCGAGCGACCAGTACTTC.

A single count supports this clone. The J gene is TRBJ2-7, the V gene TRBV5-6; 7 bases map to TRBD1. The germline CDR1 and CDR2 sequences are SGHDT and YYEEEE. The CDR3 totals 14 residues. J was trimmed by 6 bases and V by 2 bases; bases with no gene match: 8. The CDR3 protein is CASSFTGTVAEQYF. The CDR3 bases are TGTGCCAGCAGCTTTACCGGGACAGTTGCCGAGCAGTACTTC. Looking up the rest from reference TRBV5-6 and TRBJ2-7 gives the full variable domain: DAGVTQSPTHLIKTRGQQVTLRCSPKSGHDTVSWYQQALGQGPQFIFQYYEEEERQRGNFPDRFSGHQFPNYSSELNVNALLLGDSALYLCASSFTGTVAEQYFGPGTRLTVT.

The genes are TRBV7-6 and TRBJ1-5; 8 bases are a match to TRBD1. The CDR3 is 15 residues long. CDR1 is SGHVS and CDR2 is FNYEAQ in the germline V gene. J gave up 2 bases and V 4 bases, and 4 bases lay outside the gene matches. The CDR3 bases are TGTGCCAGCAGCTCAGGGACAGGCGGCAATCAGCCCCAGCATTTT. Its protein product is CASSSGTGGNQPQHF.

This chain uses TRBV7-9 with TRBJ2-3; 7 nucleotides agree with TRBD2. The V gene end was trimmed by 1 base and the J gene end by 1 base; junction bases not matched to a gene: 2. The CDR3 length is 15 residues. Germline V gene lookup returns CDR1 SEHNR and CDR2 FQNEAQ (reference sequence). Here the CDR3 DNA reads TGTGCCAGCAGCTTAGGGACTAGACGCACAGATACGCAGTATTTT. The encoded protein is CASSLGTRRTDTQYF.

The V gene is TRBV15, the J gene TRBJ2-1; TRBD2 agrees at 10 bases. The CDR3 is 15 amino acids. The germline V gene encodes CDR1 LNHNV and CDR2 YYDKDF (reference sequence). With V trimmed by 5 bases and J by 7 bases, 8 bases remained unmatched. In nucleotides, the CDR3 is TGTGCCACCAGCGCTCCTAGCGGGGGTAGGAATGAGCAGTTCTTC. Translation: CATSAPSGGRNEQFF.

This clone was picked up one time. The chain employs TRBV5-1 and TRBJ2-7; D gene unclear. Germline V gene data show CDR1 as SGHRS and CDR2 as YFSETQ. V was shortened by 4 bases and J by 0 bases, with 14 bases between the two germline ends. This CDR3 has 15 amino acids. CDR3 bases: TGCGCCAGCAGCCTTTTCGTGCAAAACTCCTACGAGCAGTACTTC. Its translation: CASSLFVQNSYEQYF.

This chain uses TRBV30 with TRBJ2-3, with D unclear. Germline lookup yields CDR1 GTSNPN and CDR2 SVGIG (reference sequence). CDR3 length: 15 amino acids. V dropped 2 bases and J dropped 4 bases, with 16 bases sitting between them. CDR3: CAWSRTVGQADTQYF. The DNA of the CDR3 is TGTGCCTGGAGTAGGACCGTCGGTCAGGCAGATACGCAGTATTTT.

Notes on this clone: The same CDR3 arises from other DNA sequences in this sample as well. This chain links TRBV19 with TRBJ2-1, with TRBD2 identical over 8 bases. Germline trimming cut 2 bases from V and 3 bases from J; bases unmatched to any gene: 9. Germline V CDR1 and CDR2: LNHDA, SQIVND (reference sequence). The CDR3 is 17 amino acids. The DNA for the CDR3 is TGTGCCAGTAGTATAACCGGGGGGGATCTTATCTACAATGAGCAGTTCTTC. This gives the protein CASSITGGDLIYNEQFF.

The chain employs TRBV4-1 and TRBJ1-6; TRBD1 is a possible D gene (5 bases). CDR1 MGHRA and CDR2 YSYEKL come from the germline V gene. The CDR3 consists of 15 residues. The ends were cut back, 0 bases at V and 9 bases at J, with 12 bases in the middle. The CDR3 DNA is TGCGCCAGCAGCCAAGATGTTCTCCAGGGTTCACCCCTCCACTTT. This codes for CASSQDVLQGSPLHF.

The rearrangement uses TRBV7-3 and TRBJ2-2, with D tentatively TRBD2 (7 bases). CDR1 and CDR2 (germline): SGHTA, FQGTGA. The CDR3 is 15 residues long. The V end lost 3 bases, the J end lost 6 bases, and 14 bases lay between the germline ends. The CDR3 reads CASSFSGGLPGELFF. The DNA of the CDR3 is TGTGCCAGCAGCTTCTCGGGGGGCCTCCCCGGGGAGCTGTTTTTT.